This section outlines one TCR beta chain sequence together with its context. Its antigen is as yet unknown. This CDR3 has 15 residues. Trimming stripped 3 bases from V and 2 bases from J, with 11 bases between. Germline V gives CDR1 SGHNT, CDR2 YYREEE (reference sequence). The entry originates in a study of radiotherapy plus CTLA-4 blockade in lung cancer. Whole-study context: Objective responses were documented in about 19% of patients, with disease control in 25% to 35%.

General study points: Early shifts in blood T cell clones, with interferon-beta, reportedly predicted response best.

Assay used: immunoSEQ multiplex PCR; TCRdb lists only in-frame clones, some missing. The sample shows about 68,000 clones, 70% to 80% of them seen only once. This specimen consisted of peripheral blood, obtained from a patient treated with radiotherapy plus ipilimumab. This chain uses TRBV5-4 with TRBJ2-2; the D gene is possibly TRBD2 (5 bases). The sequence was obtained from a human donor with non-small cell lung cancer who had a complete response to radiotherapy plus ipilimumab. CDR3 nucleotide sequence: TGTGCCAGCAGCTCAGGACTCCGAAACACCGGGGAGCTGTTTTTT. This translates into CASSSGLRNTGELFF.